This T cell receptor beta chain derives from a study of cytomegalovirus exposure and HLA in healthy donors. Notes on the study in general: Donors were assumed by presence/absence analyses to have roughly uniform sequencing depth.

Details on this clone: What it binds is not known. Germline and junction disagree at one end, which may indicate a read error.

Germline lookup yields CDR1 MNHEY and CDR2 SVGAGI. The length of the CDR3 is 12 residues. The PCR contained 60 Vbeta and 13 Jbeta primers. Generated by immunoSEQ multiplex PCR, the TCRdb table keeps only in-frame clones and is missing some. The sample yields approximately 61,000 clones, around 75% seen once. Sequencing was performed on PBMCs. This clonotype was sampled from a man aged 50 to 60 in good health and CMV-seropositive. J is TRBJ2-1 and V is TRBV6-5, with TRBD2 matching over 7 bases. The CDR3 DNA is TGTGCCAGCAGTTACGGGGCGGGAGTACTGGTCTTC. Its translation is CASSYGAGVLVF.